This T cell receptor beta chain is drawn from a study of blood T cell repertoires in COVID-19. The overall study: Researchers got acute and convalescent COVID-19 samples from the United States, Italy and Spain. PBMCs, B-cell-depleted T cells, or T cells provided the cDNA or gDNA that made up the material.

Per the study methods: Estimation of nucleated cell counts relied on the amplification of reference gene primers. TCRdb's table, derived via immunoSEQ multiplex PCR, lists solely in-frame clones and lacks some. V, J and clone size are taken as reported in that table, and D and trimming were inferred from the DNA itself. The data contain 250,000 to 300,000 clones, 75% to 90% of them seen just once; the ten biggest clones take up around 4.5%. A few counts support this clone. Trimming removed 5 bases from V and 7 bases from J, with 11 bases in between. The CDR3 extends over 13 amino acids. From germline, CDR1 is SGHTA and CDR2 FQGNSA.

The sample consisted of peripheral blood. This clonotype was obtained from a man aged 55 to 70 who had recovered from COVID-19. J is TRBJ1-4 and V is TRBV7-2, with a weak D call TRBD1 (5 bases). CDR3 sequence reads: CASSPRDGEKLFF. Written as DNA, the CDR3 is TGTGCCAGCAGCCCGCGGGACGGTGAAAAACTGTTTTTT.